This TCR beta chain is drawn from a study of blood T cell repertoires in COVID-19 (dated by TCRdb to the early 2020s). Concerning the study at large: Samples covering the acute and convalescent phases of COVID-19 were provided by collaborators in the United States, Italy and Spain. The prospective study material was composed of cDNA or gDNA derived from T cells, B-cell-depleted T cells, or PBMCs. Deeply sampled blood TCRbeta repertoires from subjects exposed to, actively infected with, or recovered from COVID-19 were included in the dataset. The repertoires were released in a freely available public database intended as a resource for research on the immune response to SARS-CoV-2. Samples were obtained from the ongoing ImmuneRACE study (first 160 participants) and from 1,254 subjects provided by 6 global collaborators. Nearly every sample came with metadata listing a de-identified subject ID, COVID-19 status, age in years and sex. HLA class I and class II types, where available, came from metadata supplied by the sample provider rather than from assay-based typing. The paper as a whole reports these results and caveats: The amount of clinical and demographic metadata varied by source and participant and was provided uncurated.

Concerning this clone: No cognate antigen has been identified for it. One base away there is no much larger clone; base qualities are not given.

From the germline V gene, CDR1 is SGHRS and CDR2 is YFSETQ. V is cut by 3 bases and J by 4 bases, and the space between the germline ends is 10 bases. Including cysteine and phenylalanine, the CDR3 has 13 amino acids. Only CDR3 DNA is held: 39 bases, read in frame from base 1. TCRbeta CDR3 regions were amplified from genomic DNA using the immunoSEQ Assay, a bias-controlled multiplex PCR. The authors' pipeline ran thus. The number of nucleated cells in each sample was estimated from the amplification of reference gene primers within the assay. To quantify the absolute abundance of each unique TCRbeta CDR3 rearrangement, sequence reads were collapsed and filtered. Productive Simpson clonality was computed per sample as the square root of Simpson's diversity index over productive rearrangements. TCRdb retrieved this table from immuneACCESS and kept in-frame rearrangements only. Not all clones are present; in checked studies, unresolved V genes account for under half, and no reason is known for the remainder. V, J and clone size reflect that table, while D and trimming were determined from the DNA. In this sample the table shows approximately 35,000 clones, more than 90% of which occur a single time. The ten largest account for 9.5% to 15% of the sample.

The collaborating institutions used their own protocols to collect whole blood in K2EDTA tubes. For TCRbeta analysis, collaborators shipped samples in one of three forms: frozen whole blood, isolated PBMCs, or DNA extracted from either of those sample types. The sample taken for sequencing was peripheral blood. In this chain, TRBV5-1 is recombined with TRBJ2-5; D gene: possibly TRBD2, on 6 matching bases. The origin of this receptor is a human donor in a cohort sampled during active COVID-19. The CDR3 in this case is CASSWGERETQYF. The bases are TGCGCCAGCAGCTGGGGGGAGCGAGAGACCCAGTACTTC. The full variable domain, with segments outside the CDR3 supplied by the reference TRBV5-1 and TRBJ2-5 proteins, appears as KAGVTQTPRYLIKTRGQQVTLSCSPISGHRSVSWYQQTPGQGLQFLFEYFSETQRNKGNFPGRFSGRQFSNSRSEMNVSTLELGDSALYLCASSWGERETQYFGPGTRLLVL.